The sequence of this T cell receptor (beta chain) was determined in a study of human T cells and chemical hapten exposure. TCRdb passed the RACE reads through MiXCR, listing each CDR3 protein once. The profile shows about 34,000 distinct CDR3 sequences, about a tenth of them singletons. This clonotype showed up just a few times. The time point here: pre-sensitization, week 0. Treatment specified: therapeutic diphenylcyclopropenone sensitization with weekly scalp DPC. Total RNA was extracted from unfractionated whole blood. Trimming stripped 4 bases from V and 6 bases from J, with 16 bases between. CDR1 is MNHEY and CDR2 is SVGEGT in the germline V gene. CDR3 size: 14 residues.

The gene calls are TRBV6-2 or TRBV6-3 and TRBJ2-7, with D possibly TRBD2 on 5 matching bases. This specimen consisted of whole blood, obtained in connection with sensitization to the hapten diphenylcyclopropenone (DPC). This sequence was found in a man aged 50-59 years with alopecia areata. Some clones in this sample may be carry-over from other donors' samples. CDR3 sequence: CASSSTTVTSEQYF. DNA of the CDR3: TGTGCCAGCAGTTCAACGACTGTAACTAGCGAGCAGTACTTC.